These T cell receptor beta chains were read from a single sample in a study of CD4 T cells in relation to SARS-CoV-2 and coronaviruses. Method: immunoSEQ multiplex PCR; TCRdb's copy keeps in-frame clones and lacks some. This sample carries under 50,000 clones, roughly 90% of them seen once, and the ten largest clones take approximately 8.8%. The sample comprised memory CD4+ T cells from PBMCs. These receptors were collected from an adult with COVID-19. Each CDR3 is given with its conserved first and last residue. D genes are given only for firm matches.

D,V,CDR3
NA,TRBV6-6,CASSNKGLRTEAFF
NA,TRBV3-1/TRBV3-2,CASSQDRVGEETQYF
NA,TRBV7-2,CASSSLGGNEQFF
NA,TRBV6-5,CASSYALPSEQYF
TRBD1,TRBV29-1,CSGRDRLQGYTF
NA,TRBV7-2,CASSLAQTQYF
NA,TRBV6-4,CASSGAPGPKFF
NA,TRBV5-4,CASTRTGASTDTQYF
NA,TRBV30,CAWSQGMDGYTF
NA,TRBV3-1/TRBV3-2,CASSLQETQYF
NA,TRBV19,CASRRGFYSNQPQHF
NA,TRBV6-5,CASSLLTTGLHEQYF
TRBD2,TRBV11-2,CASSPSGAVIQYF
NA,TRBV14,CASSQDLRNEQFF
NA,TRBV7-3,CASSLMGRTGEQFF
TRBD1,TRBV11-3,CASKRDRTNSPLHF
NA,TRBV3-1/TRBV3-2,CASSQVRDTGELFF
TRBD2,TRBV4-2,CASSPGLAGGNFDEQFF
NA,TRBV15,CATSNQPNPQGYTF
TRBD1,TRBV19,CASSRTGGNSPLHF
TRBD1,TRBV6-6,CASITGQGLTRNEQFF
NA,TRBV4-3,CASSQGLGSTVETQYF